This T cell receptor beta chain was sequenced for a study of blood T cell repertoires in COVID-19. Across the study: Both acute and convalescent COVID-19 samples were obtained from the United States, Italy and Spain. Nucleic acid was either cDNA or gDNA, and it came from T cells, B-cell-depleted T cells, or PBMCs.

Trimming shortened V by 5 bases and J by 5 bases, and 7 bases separated the two germline ends. The CDR3 contains 12 residues. Authors' processing steps: Reference gene primer amplification gave nucleated cell count estimates. The assay was immunoSEQ multiplex PCR, and TCRdb's table has in-frame clones only and misses some. V and J calls and clone size follow that table, whereas D and trimming were derived from the DNA. Among fewer than 250,000 clones listed, 80% to 90% were seen once. Sequencing was carried out using peripheral blood. The TCR was taken from a woman aged 40 to 50 with active or convalescent COVID-19. The chain links TRBV12-3 or TRBV12-4 to TRBJ2-1; D is unclear. CDR3 in amino acids: CASSRSNNEQFF. DNA of the CDR3: TGTGCCAGCAGTCGCAGTAACAATGAGCAGTTCTTC.